What follows are 20 T cell receptor beta chains derived from one specimen sequenced in a study of shared clonotypes between healthy human individuals. Naive CD8 populations comprised CD45RO-negative cells positively selected for CCR7, excluding terminally differentiated effector memory CD45RA+ cells. The method was immunoSEQ multiplex PCR; TCRdb's version includes in-frame clones alone and lacks a portion of them. Of around 2,000,000 clones in the sample, approximately 94% were seen once. Sequencing input: naive CD8+ T cells from PBMCs. These receptors came from a young man in good health. Some clones in this sample may be carry-over from other donors' samples.

J is TRBJ1-4 and V is TRBV28; no reliable D call. This CDR3 contains 17 residues. Germline V gene data show CDR1 as MDHEN and CDR2 as SYDVKM. Trimming removed 6 bases at V and 7 bases at J, with 24 bases between. The CDR3 loop reads CASSLSELVRFGEKLFF. The CDR3 coding sequence is TGTGCCAGCAGCCTATCCGAGTTGGTTAGGTTTGGTGAAAAACTGTTTTTT.

The chain couples TRBV7-3 to TRBJ2-2; D is tentatively TRBD1 or TRBD2 (5 bases each). Trimming removed 1 base from V and 6 bases from J, with 18 bases in between. CDR1 is SGHTA, CDR2 FQGTGA, per germline. The CDR3 runs 17 residues. This chain's CDR3 is CASSLIRGVKSSGELFF. The CDR3 nucleotides read TGTGCCAGCAGCTTAATACGAGGGGTAAAGTCGTCCGGGGAGCTGTTTTTT.

The chain couples TRBV28 to TRBJ1-1; D might be TRBD1 (5 bases). The CDR3 runs to 13 residues. Germline V gene lookup returns CDR1 MDHEN and CDR2 SYDVKM. The V end was cut by 5 bases, the J end by 6 bases, with 13 bases between. The CDR3 here is CASSRTEGPEAFF. The CDR3 region has the DNA TGTGCCAGCAGTAGGACGGAGGGACCTGAAGCTTTCTTT.

The rearrangement links TRBV7-8 to TRBJ1-1; D ambiguous. Germline lookup yields CDR1 SGHVS and CDR2 FQNEAQ. V dropped 5 bases and J dropped 1 base, with 14 bases sitting between them. The CDR3 sequence is 15 residues long. The DNA for the CDR3 is TGTGCCAGCAGCCCTTACTCGCGGTGGAACACTGAAGCTTTCTTT. Translated, it gives CASSPYSRWNTEAFF.

The V gene is TRBV19, the J gene TRBJ1-1; TRBD1 matches 9 bases. Germline V gives CDR1 LNHDA, CDR2 SQIVND (reference sequence). Trimming at V came to 7 bases and at J to 6 bases, leaving 12 bases not matched to a gene. The CDR3 has 15 residues. CDR3 sequence: CASIRTGAVLAEAFF. The CDR3 DNA reads TGTGCCAGTATTCGGACAGGGGCGGTTTTAGCTGAAGCTTTCTTT.

The V and J genes are TRBV14 and TRBJ2-5, with a weak D call TRBD1 (5 bases). CDR1 is SGHDN, CDR2 FVKESK, per germline. Trimming cost V 3 bases and J 5 bases, with 13 bases left between them. The CDR3 loop spans 14 amino acids. CDR3 protein: CASSHHAGWETQYF. The DNA for the CDR3 is TGTGCCAGCAGCCACCACGCAGGGTGGGAGACCCAGTACTTC.

The V gene is TRBV14, the J gene TRBJ2-1, with a possible D match to TRBD1 (5 bases). Germline CDR1 and CDR2: SGHDN and FVKESK. With 1 base removed from V and 4 bases from J, the gap between germline ends came to 14 bases. This CDR3 region has 16 residues. The CDR3 reads CASSQVGQNLYNEQFF. The CDR3 nucleotides are TGTGCCAGCAGCCAAGTAGGACAAAACTTGTACAATGAGCAGTTCTTC.

The chain joins TRBV5-1 to TRBJ2-3, with 7 positions matching TRBD2. The germline CDR1 and CDR2 sequences are SGHRS and YFSETQ. This CDR3 spans 16 amino acids. V shed 0 bases, J shed 2 bases, and the junction held 6 bases outside the gene matches. Here the CDR3 reads CASSLEASGNTDTQYF. The CDR3 coding sequence is TGCGCCAGCAGCTTGGAGGCTAGCGGTAACACAGATACGCAGTATTTT. The variable domain in full, completed from reference TRBV5-1 and TRBJ2-3, reads KAGVTQTPRYLIKTRGQQVTLSCSPISGHRSVSWYQQTPGQGLQFLFEYFSETQRNKGNFPGRFSGRQFSNSRSEMNVSTLELGDSALYLCASSLEASGNTDTQYFGPGTRLTVL.

The genes are TRBV27 and TRBJ2-3; the match to TRBD2 covers 8 bases. This CDR3 has 13 amino acids. CDR1 is MNHEY and CDR2 is SMNVEV in the germline V gene (reference sequence). V dropped 8 bases and J dropped 5; count of bases not matched to a gene: 6. The CDR3 sequence is CASGWLAGDTQYF. CDR3 coding DNA: TGTGCCAGCGGGTGGCTAGCGGGAGATACGCAGTATTTT.

With respect to this clone: Other DNA variants within this sample encode the same CDR3. The chain has TRBV28 and TRBJ1-1, with D possibly being TRBD1 (5 bases). The germline V gene encodes CDR1 MDHEN and CDR2 SYDVKM. CDR3 length: 13 amino acids. Trimming left V 3 bases short and J 5 bases short, with 10 bases between. The CDR3 is CASSLRGGTEAFF. Here the CDR3 DNA reads TGTGCCAGCAGTTTGAGGGGAGGGACTGAAGCTTTCTTT.

In regard to this clone: A clone one base away is much larger, so this may be a read error. The sample carries other DNA sequences with the same CDR3. The V and J genes are TRBV11-2 and TRBJ2-1; D is possibly TRBD1 or TRBD2 (5 bases each). Trimming removed 3 bases at V and 6 bases at J, with 6 bases between. Germline CDR1 and CDR2: SGHAT and FQNNGV. This CDR3 region has 12 residues. In DNA, the CDR3 is TGTGCCAGCAGCTTTGGGGGCAATGAGCAGTTCTTC. Amino acid sequence: CASSFGGNEQFF.

This clone appeared a single time. V and J are TRBV6-5 and TRBJ1-2, with D perhaps matching TRBD1 (5 bases). The CDR3 length is 14 residues. Germline CDR1 and CDR2: MNHEY and SVGAGI. V was pared by 2 bases and J by 6 bases, with 13 bases between. In nucleotides, the CDR3 is TGTGCCAGCAGTTACCTAACTTCAGGGAATGGCTACACCTTC. This sequence encodes CASSYLTSGNGYTF.

Comments on this clone: Other DNA sequences in this specimen translate into the identical CDR3. The chain recombines TRBV20-1 with TRBJ2-7, with D uncertain. The V end lost 2 bases, the J end lost 1 base, and 0 bases lay between the germline ends. Germline values: CDR1 DFQATT, CDR2 SNEGSKA (reference sequence). The CDR3 totals 10 residues. The CDR3, as DNA: TGCAGTGCTAGATCCTACGAGCAGTACTTC. Its protein product is CSARSYEQYF.

The V and J genes are TRBV28 and TRBJ1-3, with TRBD1 identical over 7 bases. The CDR3 is 17 amino acids. V lost 6 bases, J lost 3 bases, and 14 bases stayed unmatched. Germline lookup yields CDR1 MDHEN and CDR2 SYDVKM. CDR3 bases: TGTGCCAGCAGCCTCTCTCCGGACAGGTTCGGTGGAAACACCATATATTTT. Residues: CASSLSPDRFGGNTIYF.

CDR3 nucleotide sequence: TGTGCCAGCAGCTTTGACCCACCGCGGCAGGGGGACCACGAGCAGTACTTC. Amino acid sequence: CASSFDPPRQGDHEQYF. The chain employs TRBV11-2 and TRBJ2-7, with TRBD1 matching over 7 bases. The CDR3 loop spans 17 amino acids. Germline V lookup: CDR1 SGHAT, CDR2 FQNNGV. The V segment lost 3 bases and the J segment 5 bases; nucleotides outside the gene matches: 16.

CDR3 nucleotide sequence: TGTGCCAGCAGATCAACAGGGGGTGGCGACGAGCAGTACTTC. Translated: CASRSTGGGDEQYF. The chain employs TRBV28 and TRBJ2-7; 8 bases align to TRBD1. Germline CDR1 MDHEN, CDR2 SYDVKM. This CDR3 comprises 14 residues. With V trimmed by 6 bases and J by 5 bases, 9 bases remained unmatched. Using reference TRBV28 and TRBJ2-7 for the parts outside the CDR3, the full variable domain is DVKVTQSSRYLVKRTGEKVFLECVQDMDHENMFWYRQDPGLGLRLIYFSYDVKMKEKGDIPEGYSVSREKKERFSLILESASTNQTSMYLCASRSTGGGDEQYFGPGTRLTVT.

The V call is TRBV7-6, the J call TRBJ2-2; 7 bases line up with TRBD1. The CDR3 is made up of 16 amino acids. The trim removed 3 bases at V and 1 base at J, leaving 5 bases unmatched. Germline V gene data show CDR1 as SGHVS and CDR2 as FNYEAQ. The CDR3: CASSLGNRGNTGELFF. CDR3 DNA: TGTGCCAGCAGCTTGGGGAACAGGGGGAACACCGGGGAGCTGTTTTTT.

This clone was observed once. The chain has TRBV7-6 and TRBJ2-1, with a tentative D call TRBD2 (6 bases). The V gene lost 1 base and the J gene lost 5 bases, with 15 bases spanning the gap. This CDR3 region has 16 residues. The germline V gene has CDR1 SGHVS and CDR2 FNYEAQ. CDR3 nucleotide sequence: TGTGCCAGCAGCTTAGTAGGACGGGAGCCCAACAATGAGCAGTTCTTC. This encodes CASSLVGREPNNEQFF.

The chain employs TRBV9 and TRBJ2-3; 8 nucleotides match TRBD2. This CDR3 contains 16 residues. After removal of 5 bases from V and 3 bases from J, the junction contained 11 bases not matched to a gene. Per the germline V gene, CDR1 is SGDLS and CDR2 is YYNGEE. CDR3 region: CASRGAAGEKTDTQYF. For the CDR3, the DNA is TGTGCCAGCAGGGGGGCAGCGGGAGAAAAGACAGATACGCAGTATTTT.

The chain employs TRBV28 and TRBJ1-5; D gene uncertain. Looked up from germline, CDR1 is MDHEN and CDR2 is SYDVKM. The CDR3 sequence is 11 residues long. Trimming pared 4 bases from V and 8 bases from J, leaving 6 bases between. In DNA form, the CDR3 reads TGTGCCAGCAGTTCGCAAGAGCCCCAGCATTTT. Residues: CASSSQEPQHF.